The clone carrying this TCR beta chain came up a few times. Its antigen is as yet unknown. At baseline, cycle 4 day 1, and cycle 7 day 1, blood was sampled. Assay: immunoSEQ multiplex PCR; the TCRdb copy retains only in-frame clones and omits some. The sample lists around 83,000 clones; about 88% were seen once. The data were taken from a study of OX40 agonist ivuxolimab in advanced cancers. Study-wide context: Participants, approximately 83% male, averaged 60 years of age, ranging from roughly 23 to 90. Study-level results: At doses 0.1 to 3.0 mg/kg, CD4+ and CD8+ clones expanded.

This CDR3 has 13 residues. V lost 0 bases, J lost 7 bases, and 8 bases lay in between. Germline V CDR1 and CDR2: SGHKS, YYEKEE (reference sequence). The sample was CD4+ or CD8+ T cells sorted from blood, taken in a trial of the OX40 agonist ivuxolimab. This receptor was obtained from an adult with an advanced solid tumor such as melanoma, head and neck, liver or kidney cancer. The V call is TRBV5-5, the J call TRBJ1-5, with D possibly matching TRBD1 (5 bases). The CDR3 bases are TGTGCCAGCAGCTTGGCAGGGAACCAGCCCCAGCATTTT. This sequence encodes CASSLAGNQPQHF.